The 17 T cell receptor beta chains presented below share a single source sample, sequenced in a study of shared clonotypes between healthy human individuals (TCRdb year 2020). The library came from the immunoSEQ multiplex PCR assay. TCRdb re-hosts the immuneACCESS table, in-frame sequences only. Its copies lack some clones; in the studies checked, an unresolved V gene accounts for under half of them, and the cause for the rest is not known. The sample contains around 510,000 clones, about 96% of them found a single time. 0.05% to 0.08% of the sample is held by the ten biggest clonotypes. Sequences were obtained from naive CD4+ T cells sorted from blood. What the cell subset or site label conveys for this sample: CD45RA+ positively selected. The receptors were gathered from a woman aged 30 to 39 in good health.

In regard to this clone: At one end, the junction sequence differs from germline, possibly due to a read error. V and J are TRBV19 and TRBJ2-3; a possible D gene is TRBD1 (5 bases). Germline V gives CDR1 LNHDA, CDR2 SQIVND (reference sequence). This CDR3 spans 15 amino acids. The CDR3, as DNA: TGTGCCAGTAGTATAGAGGGGCGAAACCCTTTAACGTTGCATTTT. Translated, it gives CASSIEGRNPLTLHF. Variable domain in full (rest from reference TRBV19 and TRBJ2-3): DGGITQSPKYLFRKEGQNVTLSCEQNLNHDAMYWYRQDPGQGLRLIYYSQIVNDFQKGDIAEGYSVSREKKESFPLTVTSAQKNPTAFYLCASSIEGRNPLTLHFGPGTRLTVL.

In nucleotides, the CDR3 is TGCGCCAGCAGTCAATCGGGGGGGCTGGGTGGAAACACCATATATTTT. As protein: CASSQSGGLGGNTIYF. The chain recombines TRBV23-1 with TRBJ1-3, with D perhaps TRBD1 (6 bases). TRBV23-1 is given ORF status, its function remaining uncertain. Between the trimmed V and J ends, which lost 0 bases and 3 bases, there was a span of 12 bases. This CDR3 spans 16 amino acids.

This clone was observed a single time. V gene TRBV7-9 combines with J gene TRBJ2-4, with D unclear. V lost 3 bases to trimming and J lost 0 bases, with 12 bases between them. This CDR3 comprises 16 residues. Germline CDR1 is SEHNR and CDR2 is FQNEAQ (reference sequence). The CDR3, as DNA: TGTGCCAGCAGCTTCGGGTATTCCGAAGCCAAAAACATTCAGTACTTC. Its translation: CASSFGYSEAKNIQYF. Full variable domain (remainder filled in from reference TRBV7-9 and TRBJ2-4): DTGVSQNPRHKITKRGQNVTFRCDPISEHNRLYWYRQTLGQGPEFLTYFQNEAQLEKSRLLSDRFSAERPKGSFSTLEIQRTEQGDSAMYLCASSFGYSEAKNIQYFGAGTRLSVL.

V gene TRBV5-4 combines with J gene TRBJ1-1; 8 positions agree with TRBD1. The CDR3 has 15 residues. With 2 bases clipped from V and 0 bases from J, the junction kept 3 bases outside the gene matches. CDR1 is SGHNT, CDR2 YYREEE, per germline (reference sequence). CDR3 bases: TGTGCCAGCAGCTTCGGACAGGGAATGAACACTGAAGCTTTCTTT. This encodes CASSFGQGMNTEAFF.

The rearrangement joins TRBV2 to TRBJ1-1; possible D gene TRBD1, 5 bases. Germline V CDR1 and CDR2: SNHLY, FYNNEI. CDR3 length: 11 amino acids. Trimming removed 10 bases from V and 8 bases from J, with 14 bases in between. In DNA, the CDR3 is TGTGCCACACACCGGGACGGGGAAGCTTTCTTT. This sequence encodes CATHRDGEAFF.

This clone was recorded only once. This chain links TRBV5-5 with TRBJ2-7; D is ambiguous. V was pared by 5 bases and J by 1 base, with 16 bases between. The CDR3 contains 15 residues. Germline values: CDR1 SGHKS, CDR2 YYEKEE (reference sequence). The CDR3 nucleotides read TGTGCCAGCAGTCCCCGCGTCCTTCTTTCCTACGAGCAGTACTTC. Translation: CASSPRVLLSYEQYF.

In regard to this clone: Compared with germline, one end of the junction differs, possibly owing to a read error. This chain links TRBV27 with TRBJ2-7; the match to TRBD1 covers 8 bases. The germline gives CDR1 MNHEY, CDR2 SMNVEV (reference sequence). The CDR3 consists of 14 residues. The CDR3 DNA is TGTGCCAGCAGTCCCCTAGGACAGGGCCACGAGCGGTACTTC. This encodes CASSPLGQGHERYF.

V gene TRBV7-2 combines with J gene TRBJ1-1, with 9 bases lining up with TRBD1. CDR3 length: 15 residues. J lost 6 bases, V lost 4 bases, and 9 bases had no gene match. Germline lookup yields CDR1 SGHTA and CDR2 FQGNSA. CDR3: CASSSTGGAFSEAFF. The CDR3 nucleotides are TGTGCCAGCAGCTCCACAGGGGGCGCTTTCTCTGAAGCTTTCTTT.

Here the CDR3 reads CASSPKGETQYF. The CDR3 DNA reads TGTGCCAGCTCACCAAAAGGGGAGACCCAGTACTTC. The gene calls are TRBV18 and TRBJ2-5; D is ambiguous. CDR3 length: 12 amino acids. Germline V gives CDR1 KGHSH, CDR2 LQKENI. The germline V and J ends were trimmed by 2 bases and 5 bases, with 6 bases remaining between them.

The CDR3 DNA reads as TGTGCCAGCAGCCCGGCTTGGACAGCAGGGACGCCCAACGAGCAGTACTTC. Its translation is CASSPAWTAGTPNEQYF. The chain carries TRBV5-4 and TRBJ2-7, with TRBD1 as a possible D gene (6 bases). The CDR3 has 17 amino acids. CDR1 SGHNT and CDR2 YYREEE come from the germline V gene (reference sequence). The V and J ends lost 4 bases and 5 bases respectively, with 25 bases between them.

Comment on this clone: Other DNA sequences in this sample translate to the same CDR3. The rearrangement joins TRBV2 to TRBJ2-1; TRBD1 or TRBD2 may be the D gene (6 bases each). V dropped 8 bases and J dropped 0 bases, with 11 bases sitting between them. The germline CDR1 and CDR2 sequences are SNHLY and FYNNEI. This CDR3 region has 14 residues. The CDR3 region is CASGGGSSYNEQFF. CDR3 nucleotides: TGTGCCAGCGGAGGGGGTAGCTCCTACAATGAGCAGTTCTTC.

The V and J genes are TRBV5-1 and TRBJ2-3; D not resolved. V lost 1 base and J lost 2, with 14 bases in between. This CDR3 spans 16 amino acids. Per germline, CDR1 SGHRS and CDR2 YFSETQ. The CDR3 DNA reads TGCGCCAGCAGCTTGATGGTTGATGACTTCACAGATACGCAGTATTTT. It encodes CASSLMVDDFTDTQYF.

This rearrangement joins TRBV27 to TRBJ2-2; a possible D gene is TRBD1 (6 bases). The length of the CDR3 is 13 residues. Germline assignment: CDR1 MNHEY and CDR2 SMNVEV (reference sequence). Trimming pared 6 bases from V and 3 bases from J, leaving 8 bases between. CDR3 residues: CASSGQHTGELFF. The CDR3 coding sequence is TGTGCCAGCAGCGGACAGCACACCGGGGAGCTGTTTTTT.

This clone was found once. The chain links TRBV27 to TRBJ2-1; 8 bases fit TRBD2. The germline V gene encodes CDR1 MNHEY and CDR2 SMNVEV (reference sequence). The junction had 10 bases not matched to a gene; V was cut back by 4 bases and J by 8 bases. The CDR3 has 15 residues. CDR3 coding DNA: TGTGCCAGCAGTTCTCCGGGACTAGGGACCGATGAGCAGTTCTTC. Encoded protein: CASSSPGLGTDEQFF.

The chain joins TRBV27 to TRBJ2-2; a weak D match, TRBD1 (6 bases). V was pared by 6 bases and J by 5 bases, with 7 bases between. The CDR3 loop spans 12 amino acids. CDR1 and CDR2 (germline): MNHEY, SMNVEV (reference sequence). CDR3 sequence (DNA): TGTGCCAGCAGACAGGGAACCGGGGAGCTGTTTTTT. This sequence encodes CASRQGTGELFF.

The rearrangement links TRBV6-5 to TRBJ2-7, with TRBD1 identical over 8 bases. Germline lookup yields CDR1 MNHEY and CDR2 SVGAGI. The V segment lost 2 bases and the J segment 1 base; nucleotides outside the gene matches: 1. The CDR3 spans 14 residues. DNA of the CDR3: TGTGCCAGCAGTTACAACAGGGGGTCCTACGAGCAGTACTTC. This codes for CASSYNRGSYEQYF.

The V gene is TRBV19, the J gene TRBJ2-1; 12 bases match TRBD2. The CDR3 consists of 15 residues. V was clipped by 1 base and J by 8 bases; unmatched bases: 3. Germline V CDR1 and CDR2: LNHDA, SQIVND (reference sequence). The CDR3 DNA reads TGTGCCAGTAGTATAGGACTAGCGGGAGACCATGAGCAGTTCTTC. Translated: CASSIGLAGDHEQFF.